A single sample gave rise to the 20 T cell receptor beta chains below, sequenced in a study of cytomegalovirus exposure and HLA in healthy donors. It was with 60 Vbeta and 13 Jbeta primers that the PCR ran. Data came from immunoSEQ multiplex PCR; TCRdb stores just in-frame clones and leaves some out. The sample carries about 120,000 clones, 77% recorded once. Source material: PBMCs. All receptors come from a middle-aged man in good health and CMV-seropositive.

The V and J genes are TRBV27 and TRBJ2-1; D might be TRBD1 (5 bases). V dropped 3 bases and J dropped 0 bases, with 18 bases sitting between them. This CDR3 has 18 amino acids. Germline V gives CDR1 MNHEY, CDR2 SMNVEV (reference sequence). CDR3: CASSLGLSLRGSYNEQFF. CDR3 in DNA: TGTGCCAGCAGTTTGGGGCTGAGCCTGCGTGGCTCCTACAATGAGCAGTTCTTC.

The genes are TRBV11-2 and TRBJ2-7, with 8 bases aligning to TRBD2. The CDR3 runs 17 residues. Germline V CDR1 and CDR2: SGHAT, FQNNGV. V gave up 1 base and J gave up 2 bases; unmatched junction bases: 10. The CDR3 DNA reads as TGTGCCAGCAGCTTAGGGGTTGGCGGGGGGCTCACCTACGAGCAGTACTTC. Amino acid sequence: CASSLGVGGGLTYEQYF.

The CDR3: CASNRDRASCILAKNIQYF. For the CDR3, the DNA is TGTGCCAGTAATAGGGACAGGGCGAGTTGCATACTAGCCAAAAACATTCAGTACTTC. The rearrangement links TRBV19 to TRBJ2-4; 9 bases agree with TRBD1. The CDR3 has 19 residues. CDR1 is LNHDA and CDR2 is SQIVND in the germline V gene (reference sequence). The V gene end was trimmed by 7 bases and the J gene end by 0 bases; junction bases not matched to a gene: 16.

A few counts support this clone. The chain combines TRBV6-6 with TRBJ2-7; TRBD2 is a possible D gene (6 bases). Germline-derived CDR1 and CDR2 are MNHNY and SVGAGI (reference sequence). Trimming stripped 3 bases from V and 6 bases from J, with 15 bases between. The CDR3 spans 14 residues. Here the CDR3 reads CASSYLRGIGEQYF. CDR3 coding DNA: TGTGCCAGCAGTTATCTTCGGGGGATCGGCGAGCAGTACTTC.

This clone was recorded only once. The junction does not match germline at one end; this may be a read error. The chain links TRBV7-9 to TRBJ2-7; 7 bases are a match to TRBD1. CDR1 is SEHNR and CDR2 is FQNEAQ in the germline V gene (reference sequence). The CDR3 totals 14 residues. In DNA form, the CDR3 reads TGTTCCAGCAGCTTAACCGGGACAGCCTACGAGCAGTACTTC. It specifies CSSSLTGTAYEQYF.

The chain carries TRBV25-1 and TRBJ2-2; D might be TRBD1 (6 bases). The CDR3 loop spans 12 amino acids. CDR1 and CDR2 from the germline V gene are MGHDK and SYGVNS. Trimming left V 5 bases short and J 5 bases short, with 6 bases between. The CDR3 region is CASSQGTGELFF. CDR3 DNA: TGTGCCAGCAGTCAGGGGACCGGGGAGCTGTTTTTT.

This chain joins TRBV10-3 and TRBJ2-3; D unclear. Trimming removed 4 bases from V and 5 bases from J, with 4 bases in between. There are 11 residues in the CDR3. Germline V gene sequence: CDR1 ENHRY, CDR2 SYGVKD. The CDR3 reads CAISGQDTQYF. CDR3 nucleotides: TGTGCCATCAGTGGTCAAGATACGCAGTATTTT.

This sequence joins TRBV7-9 and TRBJ2-2, with 9 bases fitting TRBD1. CDR1 is SEHNR and CDR2 is FQNEAQ in the germline V gene (reference sequence). Trimming took 5 bases from V and 2 from J; bases not matched to a gene: 3. The CDR3 consists of 15 residues. The CDR3 here is CASSPGQGNTGELFF. CDR3 bases: TGTGCCAGCAGCCCGGGACAGGGAAACACCGGGGAGCTGTTTTTT.

The chain carries TRBV7-9 and TRBJ2-1; TRBD2 matches 14 bases. The junction had 11 bases not matched to a gene; V was cut back by 1 base and J by 6 bases. This CDR3 comprises 19 residues. The germline V gene has CDR1 SEHNR and CDR2 FQNEAQ (reference sequence). CDR3: CASSLGLAGGPMESNEQFF. Written as DNA, the CDR3 is TGTGCCAGCAGCTTAGGACTAGCGGGGGGGCCCATGGAGTCCAATGAGCAGTTCTTC.

CDR3 nucleotides: TGCAGTGCTAGGGAGGGTTCACCCCTCCACTTT. This translates into CSAREGSPLHF. The chain employs TRBV20-1 and TRBJ1-6, with D hard to call. Trimming pared 3 bases from V and 9 bases from J, leaving 6 bases between. This CDR3 is built from 11 residues. CDR1 and CDR2 from the germline V gene are DFQATT and SNEGSKA (reference sequence).

The V and J genes are TRBV5-1 and TRBJ2-7, with TRBD2 matching 8 bases. The CDR3 totals 16 residues. Germline assignment: CDR1 SGHRS and CDR2 YFSETQ. With V trimmed by 0 bases and J by 6 bases, 11 bases remained unmatched. The CDR3 here is CASSLDTAGVSLEQYF. CDR3 bases: TGCGCCAGCAGCTTGGATACAGCGGGGGTGTCGCTCGAGCAGTACTTC.

For this clone: This sample includes further DNA sequences coding for the same CDR3. This chain connects TRBV18 to TRBJ2-1, with 7 bases that match TRBD1. Trimming removed 6 bases from V and 5 bases from J; junction bases left unmatched: 4. CDR1 KGHSH and CDR2 LQKENI come from the germline V gene. The CDR3 has 13 residues. The CDR3 here is CASSPGTDNEQFF. The CDR3 coding sequence is TGTGCCAGCTCCCCCGGGACAGACAATGAGCAGTTCTTC. The full variable domain, completed using reference TRBV18 and TRBJ2-1, is NAGVMQNPRHLVRRRGQEARLRCSPMKGHSHVYWYRQLPEEGLKFMVYLQKENIIDESGMPKERFSAEFPKEGPSILRIQQVVRGDSAAYFCASSPGTDNEQFFGPGTRLTVL.

Concerning this clone itself: Here the CDR3 omits its conserved ending phenylalanine or tryptophan, so a read error is the likely source. The rearrangement uses TRBV5-4 and TRBJ2-7, with 7 bases lining up with TRBD1. CDR1 and CDR2 from the germline V gene are SGHNT and YYREEE (reference sequence). This CDR3 contains 13 residues. V lost 4 bases and J lost 3; bases outside the gene matches: 4. This CDR3 reads CASSRDSNYEQYL. The CDR3 nucleotides are TGTGCCAGCAGCCGGGACAGCAACTACGAGCAGTACCTC.

The V and J genes are TRBV7-2 and TRBJ1-1; the D is unclear. The CDR3 consists of 14 residues. In germline, CDR1 is SGHTA, CDR2 FQGNSA. V gave up 5 bases and J gave up 11 bases, with 21 bases separating them. CDR3 residues: CASSRSEWADRAFF. CDR3 bases: TGTGCCAGCAGCAGATCTGAGTGGGCAGATAGGGCTTTCTTT.

The chain joins TRBV7-2 to TRBJ2-3; TRBD2 agrees at 7 bases. From germline, CDR1 is SGHTA and CDR2 FQGNSA. The trim removed 7 bases at V and 1 base at J, leaving 5 bases unmatched. The CDR3 has 14 amino acids. The CDR3 region is CASKTGGGTDTQYF. The CDR3 bases are TGTGCCAGCAAAACGGGGGGAGGCACAGATACGCAGTATTTT.

The sample holds one count of this clone. The rearrangement joins TRBV11-2 to TRBJ1-1; tentative D call: TRBD1 (6 bases). This CDR3 is built from 14 residues. The germline CDR1 and CDR2 sequences are SGHAT and FQNNGV. Deletions cut 8 bases from V and 3 bases from J, with 16 bases between. This chain's CDR3 is CASASGTTYTEAFF. CDR3 DNA: TGTGCCAGCGCCTCCGGGACAACCTACACTGAAGCTTTCTTT.

This rearrangement joins TRBV28 to TRBJ1-4, with D maybe TRBD1 (6 bases). Deletions cut 5 bases from V and 2 bases from J, with 12 bases between. CDR3 size: 15 residues. CDR1 and CDR2 from the germline V gene are MDHEN and SYDVKM. The chain's CDR3 is CASSAEDSTNEKLFF. The CDR3 bases are TGTGCCAGCAGTGCAGAGGACAGCACTAATGAAAAACTGTTTTTT.

J is TRBJ1-2 and V is TRBV4-1; D uncertain. Germline loops: CDR1 MGHRA, CDR2 YSYEKL. The CDR3 sequence is 15 residues long. V lost 0 bases and J 8 bases, leaving 16 bases between the germline ends. DNA for the CDR3: TGCGCCAGCAGCCAAGATCGGTCGGGATCGGGAGGCTACACCTTC. Encoded protein: CASSQDRSGSGGYTF.

V and J are TRBV5-1 and TRBJ2-3; D perhaps matches TRBD1 (6 bases). The ends were cut back, 3 bases at V and 2 bases at J, with 16 bases in the middle. The CDR3 consists of 16 residues. The germline V gene encodes CDR1 SGHRS and CDR2 YFSETQ. The CDR3 reads CASSSKTGTYTDTQYF. In DNA form, the CDR3 reads TGCGCCAGCAGCTCAAAGACCGGGACATACACAGATACGCAGTATTTT.

This clone was detected only a few times. V gene TRBV5-8 combines with J gene TRBJ1-2; TRBD1 aligns across 7 bases. The CDR3 is made up of 14 amino acids. The junction had 7 bases not matched to a gene; V was cut back by 0 bases and J by 8 bases. The germline gives CDR1 SGHTS, CDR2 YDEGEE. The CDR3 sequence: CASSLGQGIGGYTF. The CDR3 DNA follows: TGTGCCAGCAGCTTGGGACAGGGCATTGGAGGCTACACCTTC.